This paragraph covers one TCR beta chain sequence. Source study methods: Estimated nucleated cell counts came from reference gene primer amplification. Repertoires were generated with immunoSEQ multiplex PCR, while TCRdb's copy carries only in-frame clones and drops some. The DNA was the basis for D and trimming; V, J and clone size are from that table. The sample includes around 300,000 clones, around 90% of them seen just once. This sample was included in a study of blood T cell repertoires in COVID-19. Study-wide background: PBMCs, B-cell-depleted T cells, or T cells provided the cDNA or gDNA that made up the material.

CDR1 is KGHSH, CDR2 LQKENI, per germline. The CDR3 has 12 amino acids. Trimming left V 6 bases short and J 3 bases short, with 7 bases between. J is TRBJ2-3 and V is TRBV18, with unresolved D. The sequenced sample was peripheral blood. The sequence was obtained from a man aged 50-59 years with acute or convalescent COVID-19. In DNA form, the CDR3 reads TGTGCCAGCTCCCGGGTGACAGATACGCAGTATTTT. Translating it yields CASSRVTDTQYF.